The rows below give T cell receptor beta chains drawn from one sample of a study of regulatory T cells in long-lasting Graves disease. MiXCR, run by TCRdb on the multiplex PCR reads, gives a single entry per CDR3 protein. The sample shows some 370,000 distinct CDR3 sequences, 20% to 25% of them seen only once. Specimen: peripheral blood mononuclear cells (PBMCs), collected when the disease was refractory, from a patient treated with antithyroid drugs. These receptors all stem from a female donor with Graves disease. Each CDR3 is given with its conserved first and last residue. The order of the fields is J gene, V gene, D gene, clone size, CDR3 protein, CDR3 DNA. A D gene is named only where the DNA matches it firmly. The size of a clone is reported for some rows only, either as once, few or many, or as a class for expanded clones.

TRBJ1-1,TRBV30,TRBD1,many,CAWSRGLEAFF,TGTGCCTGGAGTAGGGGGCTTGAAGCTTTCTTT
TRBJ2-1,TRBV27,-,-,CASSPSPISNEQFF,TGTGCCAGCAGTCCTTCGCCAATTTCAAATGAGCAGTTCTTC
TRBJ1-3,TRBV30,-,-,CAWSVYGDTIYF,TGTGCCTGGAGTGTTTATGGGGACACCATATATTTT
TRBJ1-1,TRBV7-2,-,-,CASSLVAGIGTEAFF,TGTGCCAGCAGCTTAGTAGCAGGGATTGGCACTGAAGCTTTCTTT
TRBJ1-1,TRBV19,-,-,CASTMGLAEAFF,TGTGCCAGTACCATGGGGCTAGCTGAAGCTTTCTTT
TRBJ2-1,TRBV30,-,few,CAWKVFEQQNEQFF,TGTGCCTGGAAGGTATTTGAACAACAAAATGAGCAGTTCTTC
TRBJ1-2,TRBV12-3/TRBV12-4,-,many,CASSLRRVDYGYTF,TGTGCCAGCAGTTTAAGACGGGTAGACTATGGCTACACCTTC
TRBJ2-4,TRBV28,-,many,CASSMVLLAKNIQYF,TGTGCCAGCAGTATGGTACTTCTAGCCAAAAACATTCAGTACTTC
TRBJ1-6,TRBV11-2,-,many,CASSLQSNSPLHF,TGTGCCAGCAGCTTGCAGAGTAATTCACCCCTCCACTTT
TRBJ1-2,TRBV7-2,-,-,CASSYRAANGYTF,TGTGCCAGCAGCTACCGGGCCGCTAATGGCTACACCTTC
TRBJ2-5,TRBV4-2,-,many,CASSQSRGETQYF,TGTGCCAGCAGCCAATCTAGGGGGGAGACCCAGTACTTC
TRBJ1-6,TRBV5-1,-,-,CASTQDRNSPLHF,TGCGCCTCCACCCAGGACAGAAATTCACCCCTCCACTTT
TRBJ1-2,TRBV2,-,many,CASTIQALWGYTF,TGTGCCAGCACCATACAGGCTTTGTGGGGCTACACCTTC
TRBJ1-3,TRBV12-3/TRBV12-4,-,few,CASSLGWAGPPSGNTIYF,TGTGCCAGCAGTTTAGGCTGGGCAGGTCCGCCCTCTGGAAACACCATATATTTT